The clone carrying this T cell receptor beta chain was seen a single time. Its antigen is still unknown. These data originate in a study of cytomegalovirus exposure and HLA in healthy donors. 13 Jbeta primers and 60 Vbeta primers were used for the PCR. Measured with immunoSEQ multiplex PCR; TCRdb has only the in-frame clones, and not every one. The sample comprises approximately 160,000 clones, around 83% of which are singletons, and about 0.98% rests with the top ten. The V gene's germline CDR1 is KGHSH and CDR2 LQKENI. The CDR3 extends over 14 amino acids. Trimming removed 2 bases at V and 0 bases at J, with 5 bases between. General observations from the study: One cluster of highly shared sequence variants probably arose as a sequencing artifact.

The chain is built from TRBV18 and TRBJ1-5; D unresolved. The sequencing sample was made of PBMCs. The sequence was obtained from a girl aged 2 to 9 in good health and CMV-seropositive. CDR3 amino acids: CASSPSDSNQPQHF. The CDR3 bases are TGTGCCAGCTCACCATCAGATAGCAATCAGCCCCAGCATTTT.